The rows below give T cell receptor beta chains drawn from one sample of a study of radiotherapy plus CTLA-4 blockade in lung cancer. Assay used: immunoSEQ multiplex PCR; TCRdb lists only in-frame clones, some missing. The table has tens of thousands of clones, about 74% seen once. Source: peripheral blood, taken from a patient treated with radiotherapy plus ipilimumab. The source is a human donor with non-small cell lung cancer whose response to radiotherapy plus ipilimumab could not be evaluated. Both conserved end residues are part of each CDR3. The D gene is left open where the match is weak. Part of the rows lack a size; the others show once, few, many or a class for expanded clones.

v_call	d_call	j_call	clone_size	cdr3_aa	cdr3_nt
TRBV7-2	TRBD1	TRBJ1-4	-	CASSSAGGPEKLFF	TGTGCCAGCAGCTCAGCAGGGGGACCTGAAAAACTGTTTTTT
TRBV5-1	TRBD2	TRBJ2-7	-	CASSSGPWEGDEQYF	TGCGCCAGCAGCTCTGGACCTTGGGAGGGTGACGAGCAGTACTTC
TRBV5-1	-	TRBJ2-3	-	CASSLGGAAPSTDTQYF	TGCGCCAGCAGCTTAGGTGGCGCGGCACCTAGCACAGATACGCAGTATTTT
TRBV7-8	-	TRBJ2-7	-	CASSLDGDYEQYF	TGTGCCAGCAGCTTAGACGGGGACTACGAGCAGTACTTC
TRBV4-3	TRBD1	TRBJ1-4	-	CASSQETDRGLEKLFF	TGCGCCAGCAGCCAAGAGACCGACAGGGGGCTTGAAAAACTGTTTTTT
TRBV11-2	TRBD1	TRBJ1-4	-	CASEGQGGNEKLFF	TGTGCCAGCGAAGGTCAGGGGGGTAATGAAAAACTGTTTTTT
TRBV18	-	TRBJ2-7	-	CASSPPQPLDEQYF	TGTGCCAGCTCACCACCTCAGCCTCTAGACGAGCAGTACTTC
TRBV5-4	TRBD1	TRBJ2-5	-	CASSPGQPKETQYF	TGTGCCAGCAGCCCGGGACAGCCAAAGGAGACCCAGTACTTC
TRBV6-5	-	TRBJ1-5	few	CASSTTRGYQPQHF	TGTGCCAGCAGTACAACCCGGGGATATCAGCCCCAGCATTTT
TRBV5-4	-	TRBJ1-1	-	CASSPGGLNTEAFF	TGTGCCAGCAGCCCGGGGGGCTTGAACACTGAAGCTTTCTTT
TRBV4-2	-	TRBJ2-3	-	CASSQDMTGEDTQYF	TGTGCCAGCAGCCAAGATATGACGGGAGAAGATACGCAGTATTTT